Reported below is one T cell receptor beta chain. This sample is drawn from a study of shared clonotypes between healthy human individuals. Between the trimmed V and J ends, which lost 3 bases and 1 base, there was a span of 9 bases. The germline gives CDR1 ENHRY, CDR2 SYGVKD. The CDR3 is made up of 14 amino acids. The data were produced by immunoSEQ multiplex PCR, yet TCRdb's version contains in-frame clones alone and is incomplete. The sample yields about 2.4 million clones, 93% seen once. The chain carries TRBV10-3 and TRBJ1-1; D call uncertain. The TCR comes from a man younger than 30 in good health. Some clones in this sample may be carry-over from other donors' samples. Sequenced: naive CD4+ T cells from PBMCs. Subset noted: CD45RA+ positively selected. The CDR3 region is CAISDPRWNTEAFF. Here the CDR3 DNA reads TGTGCCATCAGTGACCCAAGATGGAACACTGAAGCTTTCTTT.